A selection of T cell receptor beta chains follows, all from one sample in a study of T cell responses to AZD1222 COVID-19 vaccine. The repertoire was sequenced with immunoSEQ multiplex PCR; TCRdb's copy has only in-frame clones and lacks some. The sample gives around 100,000 clones, about nine tenths of which show up once; 1.7% is in the top ten. This specimen was peripheral blood, taken on day 0 of AZD1222 vaccination. The receptors were sampled from an adult in good health. Each CDR3 is given with its conserved first and last residue. D genes are given only for firm matches. Clone size is given for some rows only: seen once, a few or many times, or a class if the clone is expanded.

v_gene	d_gene	j_gene	abundance	len	CDR3nt	CDR3aa
TRBV28	-	TRBJ2-3	-	12	TGTGCCAGCAGTACTAGGGGAGATACGCAGTATTTT	CASSTRGDTQYF
TRBV19	-	TRBJ1-2	-	15	TGTGCCAGTAGTATAGCTCTGACGGGCTACTATGGCTACACCTTC	CASSIALTGYYGYTF
TRBV27	-	TRBJ2-1	once	17	TGTGCCAGCAGTCTGGGGTTTGCGTACTCCAAGAACAATGAGCAGTTCTTC	CASSLGFAYSKNNEQFF
TRBV6-5	-	TRBJ2-2	-	14	TGTGCCAGCAGTTTTACGGGTTCCACCGGGGAGCTGTTTTTT	CASSFTGSTGELFF
TRBV20-1	TRBD1	TRBJ2-1	-	14	TGCAGTGCCAGTGACAGGGGTGACTACAATGAGCAGTTCTTC	CSASDRGDYNEQFF
TRBV9	-	TRBJ1-2	-	12	TGTGCCAGCAGCGTAGTGAAGGGGGGCTACACCTTC	CASSVVKGGYTF
TRBV25-1	TRBD1	TRBJ1-5	-	16	TGTGCCAGAGGGACAGGGGAACTTAGGAGCAATCAGCCCCAGCATTTT	CARGTGELRSNQPQHF
TRBV7-8	-	TRBJ2-7	-	16	TGTGCCAGCAGCTTCGCCCTGAGACAGGGGAGGGACGAGCAGTACTTC	CASSFALRQGRDEQYF
TRBV6-1	-	TRBJ1-1	-	12	TGTGCCAGCAGTGAAGGGGGGAGGGAAGCTTTCTTT	CASSEGGREAFF
TRBV30	TRBD1	TRBJ1-2	-	12	TGTGCCGGGGACAGGGGGAACTATGGCTACACCTTC	CAGDRGNYGYTF
TRBV2	-	TRBJ1-6	-	12	TGTGCCAGCAGGGATGATAATTCACCCCTCCACTTT	CASRDDNSPLHF
TRBV27	-	TRBJ1-6	-	13	TGTGCCAGCAGTTTTGGACAAAATTCACCCCTCCACTTT	CASSFGQNSPLHF
TRBV7-3	TRBD2	TRBJ2-1	-	14	TGTGCCAGCAGCTTTAGCGGGGTATACAATGAGCAGTTCTTC	CASSFSGVYNEQFF
TRBV7-9	-	TRBJ2-1	-	15	TGTGCCAGCAGCTTAGAGGCGGGGTTGGGCAATGAGCAGTTCTTC	CASSLEAGLGNEQFF
TRBV10-2	TRBD2	TRBJ2-1	-	15	TGCGCCAGCACCTTAGCGGGAGAGGCCTACAATGAGCAGTTCTTC	CASTLAGEAYNEQFF
TRBV7-3	-	TRBJ2-5	-	15	TGTGCCAGCAGCTTAGGGCAGGGGTACCAAGAGACCCAGTACTTC	CASSLGQGYQETQYF
TRBV27	-	TRBJ1-1	-	16	TGTGCCAGCAGATTTAGCGGGGGCCCATTCGACACTGAAGCTTTCTTT	CASRFSGGPFDTEAFF
TRBV5-1	-	TRBJ1-4	-	14	TGCGCCAGCAGCTTGGAGCCTCGACAGGCGTGGCTGTTTTTT	CASSLEPRQAWLFF
TRBV6-1	-	TRBJ1-5	once	15	TGTGCCAGCAGTGAACTAAACAGCCAATATCAGTCCCAGCATTTT	CASSELNSQYQSQHF
TRBV28	-	TRBJ2-1	-	17	TGTGCCAGCAGGCGAGGGGGGGTCACTCGCTGGTACAATGAGCAGTTCTTC	CASRRGGVTRWYNEQFF
TRBV5-1	-	TRBJ2-1	few	12	TGCGCCAGCAGCTTGGAAGGGCATGAGCAGTTCTTC	CASSLEGHEQFF
TRBV11-2	-	TRBJ2-1	-	15	TGTGCCAGCAGCTTAGATCGTGGCTCTTACAATGAGCAGTTCTTC	CASSLDRGSYNEQFF
TRBV5-6	-	TRBJ1-5	-	14	TGTGCCAGCAGCTCCACTCGGGGAAATCAGCCCCAGCATTTT	CASSSTRGNQPQHF
TRBV5-4	-	TRBJ1-1	-	11	TGTGCCAGCAGCTTGAACACTGAAGCTTTCTTT	CASSLNTEAFF
TRBV5-1	TRBD2	TRBJ2-7	-	14	TGCGCCAGCAGCCCGGGACTAGCGGGAGACGAGCAGTACTTC	CASSPGLAGDEQYF
TRBV18	TRBD2	TRBJ2-1	-	15	TGTGCCAGCCGAATAAATTCGGGACTAGAGGATGAGCAGTTCTTC	CASRINSGLEDEQFF
TRBV7-3	TRBD1	TRBJ1-2	-	13	TGTGCCAGCAGCTTAATTGGGACAGATGGCTACACCTTC	CASSLIGTDGYTF
TRBV29-1	-	TRBJ2-5	-	11	TGCAGCGTTCCGGGTTTAGAGACCCAGTACTTC	CSVPGLETQYF
TRBV5-1	TRBD1	TRBJ2-1	-	16	TGCGCCAGCAGCTTGGGACAGGGGGGAACCTACAATGAGCAGTTCTTC	CASSLGQGGTYNEQFF
TRBV30	-	TRBJ1-5	-	14	TGTGCCTGGACTCGGGCAGGGGGCAATCAGCCCCAGCATTTT	CAWTRAGGNQPQHF
TRBV29-1	-	TRBJ2-1	-	10	TGCAGCGGAACAGGAGATGAGCAGTTCTTC	CSGTGDEQFF
TRBV7-2	-	TRBJ2-3	-	15	TGTGCCAGCAGCTTAGTTGGGGGGTTCACAGATACGCAGTATTTT	CASSLVGGFTDTQYF
TRBV30	TRBD1	TRBJ1-2	-	13	TGTGCCTGGGAGGACAGGGGAAACTATGGCTACACCTTC	CAWEDRGNYGYTF
TRBV5-1	-	TRBJ1-4	-	17	TGCGCCAGCAGCTTTTTCGGGGGAGTTGGAACTAATGAAAAACTGTTTTTT	CASSFFGGVGTNEKLFF
TRBV6-5	-	TRBJ2-7	-	13	TGTGCCAGCAGGGCCGACACCACCTACGAGCAGTACTTC	CASRADTTYEQYF
TRBV2	TRBD1	TRBJ1-1	-	14	TGTGCCAGCAGTTTACCACAGGGGGGCACTGAAGCTTTCTTT	CASSLPQGGTEAFF
TRBV9	-	TRBJ1-2	-	15	TGTGCCAGCAGCGTAGGAGGGGCAGGGAAGATAGGCTACACCTTC	CASSVGGAGKIGYTF
TRBV29-1	-	TRBJ2-7	once	11	TGCAGCGTTGGGGAGCCTGGGGAGCAGTACTTC	CSVGEPGEQYF